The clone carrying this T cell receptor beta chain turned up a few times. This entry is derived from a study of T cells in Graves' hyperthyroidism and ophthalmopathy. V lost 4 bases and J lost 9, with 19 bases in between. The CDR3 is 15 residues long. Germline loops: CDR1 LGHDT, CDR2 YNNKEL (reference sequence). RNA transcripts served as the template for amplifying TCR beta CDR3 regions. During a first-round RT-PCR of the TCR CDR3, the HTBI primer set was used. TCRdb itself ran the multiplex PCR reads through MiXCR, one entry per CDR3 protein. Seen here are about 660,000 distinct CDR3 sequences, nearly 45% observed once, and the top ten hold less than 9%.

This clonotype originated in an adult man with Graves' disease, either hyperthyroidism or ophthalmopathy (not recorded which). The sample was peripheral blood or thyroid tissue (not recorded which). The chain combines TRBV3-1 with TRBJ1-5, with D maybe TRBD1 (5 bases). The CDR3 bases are TGTGCCAGCAGCCCGACAGTATTGGCGCGATCGCCCCAGCATTTT. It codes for CASSPTVLARSPQHF.